This passage covers 32 T cell receptor beta chains from one sample sequenced in a study of T cell changes during pregnancy in multiple sclerosis. Method: immunoSEQ multiplex PCR; TCRdb's copy keeps in-frame clones and lacks some. This table holds some 80,000 clones, about 95% found once. Sequenced material: peripheral blood, taken in the second trimester of pregnancy. Every receptor here comes from a female donor with multiple sclerosis, enrolled in a pregnancy study.

A few counts support this clone. V gene TRBV11-2 combines with J gene TRBJ2-7; maybe TRBD2 (5 bases). The V gene lost 8 bases and the J gene lost 3 bases, with 8 bases spanning the gap. Germline V CDR1 and CDR2: SGHAT, FQNNGV. This CDR3 contains 11 residues. The CDR3 is CASRGYYEQYF. CDR3 nucleotide sequence: TGTGCCAGCCGGGGTTACTACGAGCAGTACTTC.

J is TRBJ2-7 and V is TRBV19; perhaps TRBD2 as D (5 bases). This CDR3 comprises 11 residues. The germline V gene has CDR1 LNHDA and CDR2 SQIVND (reference sequence). V was clipped by 4 bases and J by 5 bases, with 6 bases between them. The CDR3: CASSTGNEQYF. The DNA for the CDR3 is TGTGCCAGTAGTACGGGGAACGAGCAGTACTTC.

V and J are TRBV10-2 and TRBJ2-7, with TRBD2 identical over 9 bases. V lost 8 bases and J lost 7; bases outside the gene matches: 12. The V gene's germline CDR1 is WSHSY and CDR2 SAAADI. CDR3 length: 14 amino acids. DNA for the CDR3: TGCGCCAGCGACGCGGGACTAGCAGTTTCTGAGCAGTACTTC. Its protein is CASDAGLAVSEQYF.

The genes are TRBV5-6 and TRBJ2-1; TRBD1 agrees at 7 bases. The V gene end was trimmed by 2 bases and the J gene end by 0 bases; junction bases not matched to a gene: 2. The length of the CDR3 is 15 residues. CDR1 SGHDT and CDR2 YYEEEE come from the germline V gene. The CDR3: CASSFGTASYNEQFF. CDR3 DNA: TGTGCCAGCAGCTTTGGGACAGCCTCCTACAATGAGCAGTTCTTC.

The chain recombines TRBV28 with TRBJ2-7; 10 nucleotides agree with TRBD1. This CDR3 contains 14 residues. Germline CDR1 and CDR2: MDHEN and SYDVKM. V was pared by 8 bases and J by 4 bases, with 8 bases of the junction left unmatched. Here the CDR3 reads CASHSGTGAYEQYF. The CDR3 DNA reads as TGTGCCAGCCATTCCGGGACAGGGGCTTACGAGCAGTACTTC.

The chain has TRBV5-1 and TRBJ2-3; D perhaps matches TRBD2 (7 bases). CDR1 and CDR2 (germline): SGHRS, YFSETQ. V shed 3 bases and J shed 1 base, with 15 bases lying between them. This CDR3 has 16 amino acids. The CDR3 DNA follows: TGCGCCAGCAGCTGGCGAGGGGGGGTTGGCACAGATACGCAGTATTTT. Residues: CASSWRGGVGTDTQYF.

The rearrangement uses TRBV9 and TRBJ2-7, with a tentative D call TRBD2 (6 bases). This CDR3 spans 15 amino acids. Trimming took off 0 bases at V and 4 bases at J, with 14 bases between the two ends. In germline, CDR1 is SGDLS, CDR2 YYNGEE. CDR3 DNA: TGTGCCAGCAGCGTAGACGGGGGAGGCCTTTACGAGCAGTACTTC. This translates into CASSVDGGGLYEQYF.

The chain uses TRBV12-1 and TRBJ2-1; TRBD2 was called by the table and not checked on the DNA. TRBV12-1 is annotated as a pseudogene. The length of the CDR3 is 19 residues. The CDR3 DNA is TGTGCCAGCAGCTTGTCCCGGGACTCCGGCGCGGATGGCTACAATGAGCAGTTCTTC. Its protein is CASSLSRDSGADGYNEQFF.

This chain connects TRBV4-2 to TRBJ2-7, with D hard to call. Trimming removed 0 bases at V and 0 bases at J, with 12 bases between. Germline V CDR1 and CDR2: LGHNA, YNFKEQ. The CDR3 covers 16 residues. The CDR3 DNA is TGTGCCAGCAGCCAAGATTGGGCTGAGATCTCCTACGAGCAGTACTTC. Translation gives CASSQDWAEISYEQYF.

The V and J genes are TRBV15 and TRBJ2-1; 10 bases fit TRBD1. Germline assignment: CDR1 LNHNV and CDR2 YYDKDF (reference sequence). V gave up 0 bases and J gave up 6 bases; unmatched junction bases: 11. CDR3 length: 18 amino acids. The CDR3, as DNA: TGTGCCACCAGCAGAGATTCCAATACCGGGACAGGGGTCAATGAGCAGTTCTTC. Translated, it gives CATSRDSNTGTGVNEQFF.

The chain is built from TRBV7-2 and TRBJ2-7; 7 positions agree with TRBD1. CDR1 is SGHTA and CDR2 is FQGNSA in the germline V gene. CDR3 length: 13 residues. V shed 4 bases and J 2 bases; nucleotides not matched to a gene: 2. CDR3 in DNA: TGTGCCAGCAGCTCGACAGGGACCTACGAGCAGTACTTC. Translating gives CASSSTGTYEQYF.

The V gene is TRBV7-8, the J gene TRBJ2-5; the match to TRBD2 covers 7 bases. After removal of 1 base from V and 5 bases from J, the junction contained 13 bases not matched to a gene. The germline V gene has CDR1 SGHVS and CDR2 FQNEAQ. The CDR3 runs to 17 residues. Here the CDR3 reads CASSLDTAGAVSETQYF. The CDR3 bases are TGTGCCAGCAGCTTAGATACGGCGGGAGCAGTGTCGGAGACCCAGTACTTC. Complete variable domain (other parts from reference TRBV7-8 and TRBJ2-5): GAGVSQSPRYKVAKRGQDVALRCDPISGHVSLFWYQQALGQGPEFLTYFQNEAQLDKSGLPSDRFFAERPEGSVSTLKIQRTQQEDSAVYLCASSLDTAGAVSETQYFGPGTRLLVL.

V gene TRBV9 combines with J gene TRBJ2-1; weak D call: TRBD1 (5 bases). This CDR3 is built from 16 residues. The V and J ends lost 3 bases and 7 bases respectively, with 20 bases between them. Germline CDR1 SGDLS, CDR2 YYNGEE. The CDR3 sequence: CASSGRAGIGWNEQFF. CDR3 DNA sequence: TGTGCCAGCAGCGGAAGGGCAGGGATAGGGTGGAATGAGCAGTTCTTC.

This chain uses TRBV5-5 with TRBJ2-7; D is perhaps TRBD1 (7 bases). The V end was cut by 6 bases, the J end by 4 bases, with 26 bases between. This CDR3 is built from 17 residues. Germline CDR1 is SGHKS and CDR2 is YYEKEE (reference sequence). This CDR3 is CASTTPGQMTRGYEQYF. The CDR3 DNA sequence: TGTGCCAGCACCACGCCGGGACAGATGACTAGGGGGTACGAGCAGTACTTC.

This chain links TRBV7-7 with TRBJ2-2; no reliable D call. V was clipped by 3 bases and J by 7 bases, with 6 bases between them. The CDR3 length is 12 residues. Looked up from germline, CDR1 is SSHAT and CDR2 is FNYEAQ (reference sequence). The chain's CDR3 is CASSFSGGELFF. CDR3 bases: TGTGCCAGCAGCTTTAGTGGCGGGGAGCTGTTTTTT.

This chain uses TRBV5-8 with TRBJ2-3; TRBD2 aligns across 10 bases. V shed 1 base and J 0 bases; nucleotides not matched to a gene: 5. The CDR3 contains 17 residues. Per germline, CDR1 SGHTS and CDR2 YDEGEE. CDR3 in amino acids: CASSLTSGMVSTDTQYF. The CDR3 nucleotides read TGTGCCAGCAGCTTGACTAGCGGGATGGTGAGCACAGATACGCAGTATTTT.

The chain employs TRBV5-1 and TRBJ2-1; 7 positions agree with TRBD2. The length of the CDR3 is 14 residues. Looked up from germline, CDR1 is SGHRS and CDR2 is YFSETQ. J was trimmed by 8 bases and V by 3 bases; bases with no gene match: 8. CDR3 sequence (DNA): TGCGCCAGCAGCTCTAGCGGCCGAGGAGATGAGCAGTTCTTC. Translation: CASSSSGRGDEQFF.

The chain uses TRBV18 and TRBJ1-1; no definite D call. The CDR3 is 14 amino acids. Germline CDR1 is KGHSH and CDR2 is LQKENI. The V and J ends lost 2 bases and 4 bases respectively, with 11 bases between them. CDR3 in DNA: TGTGCCAGCTCACCAGCAGGAGGAGGCACTGAAGCTTTCTTT. It translates to CASSPAGGGTEAFF. Looking up the rest from reference TRBV18 and TRBJ1-1 gives the full variable domain: NAGVMQNPRHLVRRRGQEARLRCSPMKGHSHVYWYRQLPEEGLKFMVYLQKENIIDESGMPKERFSAEFPKEGPSILRIQQVVRGDSAAYFCASSPAGGGTEAFFGQGTRLTVV.

The chain recombines TRBV6-1 with TRBJ1-2; D possibly corresponds to TRBD1 (5 bases). Germline V gene lookup returns CDR1 MNHNS and CDR2 SASEGT. The CDR3 covers 13 residues. V gave up 6 bases and J gave up 0 bases, with 8 bases separating them. Here the CDR3 reads CASSQTANYGYTF. DNA of the CDR3: TGTGCCAGCAGCCAGACAGCTAACTATGGCTACACCTTC.

The chain uses TRBV27 and TRBJ2-7; 8 bases match TRBD2. CDR1 is MNHEY, CDR2 SMNVEV, per germline (reference sequence). The CDR3 length is 15 residues. Trimming removed 6 bases from V and 4 bases from J; junction bases left unmatched: 11. The CDR3 DNA sequence: TGTGCCAGCAGCCCACGGGGGGGGGCTTTTTACGAGCAGTACTTC. This gives the protein CASSPRGGAFYEQYF.

The V call is TRBV30, the J call TRBJ1-4, with no clear D. V lost 0 bases and J lost 7, with 6 bases in between. The CDR3 spans 12 residues. Germline CDR1 is GTSNPN and CDR2 is SVGIG (reference sequence). Here the CDR3 reads CAWSVSSEKLFF. CDR3 DNA: TGTGCCTGGAGTGTCTCGAGTGAAAAACTGTTTTTT.

The chain couples TRBV6-1 to TRBJ2-7, with D possibly TRBD1 on 6 matching bases. Germline V gives CDR1 MNHNS, CDR2 SASEGT. This CDR3 spans 15 amino acids. V dropped 6 bases and J dropped 2 bases, with 17 bases sitting between them. CDR3 DNA sequence: TGTGCCAGCAGGAGCCGTTTCAGGGGCACCTACGAGCAGTACTTC. This sequence encodes CASRSRFRGTYEQYF.

A note on this clone: Other DNA sequences from this sample encode an identical CDR3 as well. The CDR3 DNA reads as TGCGCCAGCAGCTCGGGACAGGGAAAAACTGAAGCTTTCTTT. Its protein is CASSSGQGKTEAFF. This chain links TRBV5-1 with TRBJ1-1, with 9 nucleotides matching TRBD1. Germline V CDR1 and CDR2: SGHRS, YFSETQ. The ends lost 3 bases at V and 5 bases at J; junction bases unmatched: 5. CDR3 length: 14 amino acids. Drawing the rest from reference TRBV5-1 and TRBJ1-1, the complete variable domain is KAGVTQTPRYLIKTRGQQVTLSCSPISGHRSVSWYQQTPGQGLQFLFEYFSETQRNKGNFPGRFSGRQFSNSRSEMNVSTLELGDSALYLCASSSGQGKTEAFFGQGTRLTVV.

The rearrangement uses TRBV30 and TRBJ2-3; D may be TRBD1 (5 bases). Germline V gene sequence: CDR1 GTSNPN, CDR2 SVGIG (reference sequence). Trimming cost V 0 bases and J 2 bases, with 6 bases left between them. This CDR3 spans 13 amino acids. The CDR3 DNA sequence: TGTGCCTGGAGTGTAGGGGACACAGATACGCAGTATTTT. This gives the protein CAWSVGDTDTQYF.

As DNA, the CDR3 is TGTGCCAGCAGCTTCCGGACTAGCGGGGCCTACAATGAGCAGTTCTTC. It translates to CASSFRTSGAYNEQFF. The V gene is TRBV7-9, the J gene TRBJ2-1; TRBD2 matches at 12 bases. V was clipped by 3 bases and J by 2 bases; unmatched bases: 2. Germline V gene data show CDR1 as SEHNR and CDR2 as FQNEAQ (reference sequence). The CDR3 has 16 amino acids.

The chain uses TRBV11-3 and TRBJ2-1; D perhaps matches TRBD2 (5 bases). V lost 0 bases to trimming and J lost 9 bases, with 12 bases between them. Germline V gene sequence: CDR1 SGHNT, CDR2 YENEEA. The CDR3 runs 14 residues. CDR3 coding DNA: TGTGCCAGCAGCTTAGATATACTAGGCGGTGAGCAGTTCTTC. Translation: CASSLDILGGEQFF. The full variable domain, its missing parts supplied by reference TRBV11-3 and TRBJ2-1, is EAGVVQSPRYKIIEKKQPVAFWCNPISGHNTLYWYLQNLGQGPELLIRYENEEAVDDSQLPKDRFSAERLKGVDSTLKIQPAELGDSAVYLCASSLDILGGEQFFGPGTRLTVL.

The gene calls are TRBV30 and TRBJ2-3; TRBD2 aligns across 8 bases. V shed 2 bases, J shed 3 bases, and the junction held 4 bases outside the gene matches. The CDR3 contains 14 residues. Germline V gives CDR1 GTSNPN, CDR2 SVGIG (reference sequence). In nucleotides, the CDR3 is TGTGCCTGGAGTTCCGGACTAGCTACAGATACGCAGTATTTT. It encodes CAWSSGLATDTQYF.

V and J are TRBV30 and TRBJ2-7; a possible D gene is TRBD2 (6 bases). CDR1 GTSNPN and CDR2 SVGIG come from the germline V gene (reference sequence). Trimming left V 0 bases short and J 1 base short, with 7 bases between. The CDR3 consists of 13 residues. Here the CDR3 DNA reads TGTGCCTGGAGTGTGGGGGGATCCTACGAGCAGTACTTC. Translated: CAWSVGGSYEQYF.

V is TRBV27 and J is TRBJ2-5, with D hard to call. CDR3 length: 12 amino acids. The germline V and J ends were trimmed by 6 bases and 0 bases, with 5 bases remaining between them. Germline CDR1 is MNHEY and CDR2 is SMNVEV (reference sequence). CDR3 coding DNA: TGTGCCAGCAGGTCAAACCAAGAGACCCAGTACTTC. Protein sequence: CASRSNQETQYF.

J is TRBJ2-7 and V is TRBV5-1; D unclear. V lost 4 bases to trimming and J lost 3 bases, with 14 bases between them. Germline CDR1 reads SGHRS; CDR2 reads YFSETQ. This CDR3 spans 14 amino acids. The CDR3 coding sequence is TGCGCCAGCAGCCAAGGTCTTGGCGGCTACGAGCAGTACTTC. This translates into CASSQGLGGYEQYF.

This clone was observed once. CDR3 in amino acids: CASSLGQGAYNEQFF. The CDR3 DNA reads as TGCGCCAGCAGCTTGGGACAGGGGGCCTACAATGAGCAGTTCTTC. The V call is TRBV5-1, the J call TRBJ2-1, with 9 positions matching TRBD1. The CDR3 runs 15 residues. Germline CDR1 reads SGHRS; CDR2 reads YFSETQ. The V segment lost 0 bases and the J segment 2 bases; nucleotides outside the gene matches: 0. Complete variable domain (other parts from reference TRBV5-1 and TRBJ2-1): KAGVTQTPRYLIKTRGQQVTLSCSPISGHRSVSWYQQTPGQGLQFLFEYFSETQRNKGNFPGRFSGRQFSNSRSEMNVSTLELGDSALYLCASSLGQGAYNEQFFGPGTRLTVL.

The chain links TRBV30 to TRBJ2-3, with 7 bases matching TRBD2. V shed 5 bases, J shed 5 bases, and the junction held 13 bases outside the gene matches. CDR1 is GTSNPN, CDR2 SVGIG, per germline (reference sequence). The CDR3 covers 15 residues. The CDR3 protein is CAWGRSGVRGDTQYF. The CDR3 bases are TGTGCCTGGGGTAGGAGCGGGGTCCGAGGAGATACGCAGTATTTT. Drawing the rest from reference TRBV30 and TRBJ2-3, the complete variable domain is SQTIHQWPATLVQPVGSPLSLECTVEGTSNPNLYWYRQAAGRGLQLLFYSVGIGQISSEVPQNLSASRPQDRQFILSSKKLLLSDSGFYLCAWGRSGVRGDTQYFGPGTRLTVL.